These 29 T cell receptor beta chains came from one sample sequenced in a study of monozygotic twins with inflammatory bowel disease. After re-calling the 5' RACE reads, TCRdb lists one entry per CDR3 protein, DNA absent. The listing records a few hundred thousand distinct CDR3 sequences. The sequenced material came from blood. These receptors were taken from a human donor with ulcerative colitis or Crohn's disease, or a healthy co-twin of an affected twin (not recorded which).

The chain couples TRBV5-1 to TRBJ2-1; TCRdb selects TRBD1, and the lack of DNA leaves this call unchecked. The CDR3 loop spans 14 amino acids. The germline gives CDR1 SGHRS, CDR2 YFSETQ. CDR3 sequence: CASSPGRGYNEQFF.

The chain combines TRBV19 with TRBJ2-5. Germline V lookup: CDR1 LNHDA, CDR2 SQIVND (reference sequence). This CDR3 is 14 amino acids long. The CDR3 is CASSGSGYQETQYF.

The chain has TRBV28 and TRBJ2-5; there is no DNA to check the TCRdb D call of TRBD1. Germline CDR1 MDHEN, CDR2 SYDVKM. The CDR3 spans 12 residues. The CDR3 is CASSLGSPLMYF.

The chain joins TRBV5-1 to TRBJ1-4. This CDR3 has 15 residues. Germline-derived CDR1 and CDR2 are SGHRS and YFSETQ. The CDR3 sequence: CASSFAGDSNEKLFF. Looking up the rest from reference TRBV5-1 and TRBJ1-4 gives the full variable domain: KAGVTQTPRYLIKTRGQQVTLSCSPISGHRSVSWYQQTPGQGLQFLFEYFSETQRNKGNFPGRFSGRQFSNSRSEMNVSTLELGDSALYLCASSFAGDSNEKLFFGSGTQLSVL.

CDR3 sequence: CASSPGQLNEKLFF. The chain is built from TRBV6-1 and TRBJ1-4; TCRdb's D gene call, TRBD1, goes unchecked for lack of DNA. The CDR3 covers 14 residues. The germline gives CDR1 MNHNS, CDR2 SASEGT.

The chain employs TRBV7-6 and TRBJ2-5; the TRBD1 assignment by TCRdb is unverifiable without DNA. The CDR3 totals 15 residues. Germline V gene sequence: CDR1 SGHVS, CDR2 FNYEAQ. This chain's CDR3 is CASSSHPGQKETQYF.

This CDR3 is CASSQEGGPRTEQFF. The chain has TRBV4-2 and TRBJ2-1; there is no DNA to check the TCRdb D call of TRBD1. Germline V gene data show CDR1 as LGHNA and CDR2 as YNFKEQ. This CDR3 spans 15 amino acids.

The chain employs TRBV3-1 and TRBJ2-7. Germline-derived CDR1 and CDR2 are LGHDT and YNNKEL (reference sequence). This CDR3 has 13 residues. This chain's CDR3 is CASSQDVTYEQYF.

The chain uses TRBV5-1 and TRBJ1-5. Germline CDR1 reads SGHRS; CDR2 reads YFSETQ. This CDR3 is 15 amino acids long. The CDR3 loop is CASSLGLGEAQPQHF. The entire variable domain, with the rest obtained from reference TRBV5-1 and TRBJ1-5, is as follows: KAGVTQTPRYLIKTRGQQVTLSCSPISGHRSVSWYQQTPGQGLQFLFEYFSETQRNKGNFPGRFSGRQFSNSRSEMNVSTLELGDSALYLCASSLGLGEAQPQHFGDGTRLSIL.

The J gene is TRBJ1-5, the V gene TRBV19. CDR1 and CDR2 (germline): LNHDA, SQIVND (reference sequence). This CDR3 comprises 14 residues. This chain's CDR3 is CASSPLPNMGPQHF. Supplemented by reference TRBV19 and TRBJ1-5, the full variable domain reads DGGITQSPKYLFRKEGQNVTLSCEQNLNHDAMYWYRQDPGQGLRLIYYSQIVNDFQKGDIAEGYSVSREKKESFPLTVTSAQKNPTAFYLCASSPLPNMGPQHFGDGTRLSIL.

The rearrangement uses TRBV3-1 and TRBJ2-5; TCRdb names TRBD1, which stays unverified in the absence of DNA. The V gene's germline CDR1 is LGHDT and CDR2 YNNKEL (reference sequence). The CDR3 has 13 residues. CDR3 loop: CASSQAGQETQYF.

The chain couples TRBV5-8 to TRBJ1-1. CDR1 and CDR2 (germline): SGHTS, YDEGEE. CDR3 length: 17 residues. The CDR3 protein is CASSLVKWGLRNTEAFF.

The rearrangement links TRBV6-1 to TRBJ1-5; absent DNA, TCRdb's TRBD1 call cannot be checked. This CDR3 contains 14 residues. Germline CDR1 is MNHNS and CDR2 is SASEGT. The CDR3 is CASSEGGAVVAQHF.

The chain joins TRBV5-1 to TRBJ1-2; TCRdb's D call of TRBD1 is untestable without DNA. Germline values: CDR1 SGHRS, CDR2 YFSETQ. This CDR3 is built from 17 residues. The CDR3 sequence: CASSLAPRTALNYGYTF.

The chain employs TRBV6-1 and TRBJ1-3; TCRdb's D call of TRBD1 is untestable without DNA. CDR1 is MNHNS, CDR2 SASEGT, per germline. The CDR3 runs to 19 residues. CDR3 sequence reads: CASSPTWTGLLGSGNTIYF.

The chain combines TRBV12-3 or TRBV12-4 with TRBJ2-2; TCRdb's D call, TRBD1, is unchecked because there is no DNA. The CDR3 runs to 14 residues. The CDR3: CASLRGAYTGELFF.

CDR3 sequence reads: CASSYLVGGGNTEAFF. The V gene is TRBV6-5, the J gene TRBJ1-1; TCRdb calls TRBD1, which cannot be checked without DNA. The germline gives CDR1 MNHEY, CDR2 SVGAGI. The CDR3 consists of 16 residues.

J is TRBJ2-1 and V is TRBV5-1. The CDR3 is 15 amino acids. The germline V gene has CDR1 SGHRS and CDR2 YFSETQ. CDR3 residues: CASSLGTDINNEQFF.

The gene calls are TRBV5-1 and TRBJ2-3; TCRdb indicates TRBD2, and absent DNA this call remains unverified. Germline loops: CDR1 SGHRS, CDR2 YFSETQ. The CDR3 is 15 residues long. This CDR3 is CASSPSGGAVDTQYF.

The genes are TRBV5-1 and TRBJ1-2. This CDR3 contains 17 residues. Germline V gene data show CDR1 as SGHRS and CDR2 as YFSETQ. The CDR3 loop is CASSRRSLGRTNYGYTF.

This chain uses TRBV5-1 with TRBJ2-2; TCRdb's assignment of TRBD1 cannot be checked, as there is no DNA. The CDR3 contains 15 residues. In germline, CDR1 is SGHRS, CDR2 YFSETQ. The CDR3 is CASSLKGQGTGELFF.

The chain is built from TRBV3-1 and TRBJ1-2. The CDR3 sequence is 16 residues long. Germline loops: CDR1 LGHDT, CDR2 YNNKEL (reference sequence). CDR3: CASSQPYRGANYGYTF. Full variable domain (remainder filled in from reference TRBV3-1 and TRBJ1-2): DTAVSQTPKYLVTQMGNDKSIKCEQNLGHDTMYWYKQDSKKFLKIMFSYNNKELIINETVPNRFSPKSPDKAHLNLHINSLELGDSAVYFCASSQPYRGANYGYTFGSGTRLTVV.

This chain uses TRBV5-1 with TRBJ2-7; TCRdb outputs TRBD1, but without DNA this stays unchecked. CDR1 is SGHRS, CDR2 YFSETQ, per germline. CDR3 length equals 15 residues. CDR3 sequence reads: CASSPGTSSSYEQYF. The complete variable domain, with remaining parts taken from reference TRBV5-1 and TRBJ2-7, reads KAGVTQTPRYLIKTRGQQVTLSCSPISGHRSVSWYQQTPGQGLQFLFEYFSETQRNKGNFPGRFSGRQFSNSRSEMNVSTLELGDSALYLCASSPGTSSSYEQYFGPGTRLTVT.

V is TRBV12-3 or TRBV12-4 and J is TRBJ1-5. The CDR3 length is 17 residues. CDR3: CASSSSLSRGGNQPQHF.

The chain has TRBV4-1 and TRBJ1-1. This CDR3 spans 13 amino acids. CDR1 and CDR2 (germline): MGHRA, YSYEKL. The CDR3 loop reads CASSQVRNTEAFF.

The chain recombines TRBV2 with TRBJ2-6. Germline CDR1 is SNHLY and CDR2 is FYNNEI. The length of the CDR3 is 15 residues. CDR3 amino acids: CASSDWTAGANVLTF.

This rearrangement joins TRBV4-2 to TRBJ1-1. This CDR3 has 13 amino acids. Germline CDR1 is LGHNA and CDR2 is YNFKEQ. The CDR3 loop reads CASSQRLGTEAFF.

V gene TRBV12-3 or TRBV12-4 combines with J gene TRBJ2-7. The CDR3 runs 12 residues. The CDR3 protein is CASSFTGLEQYF.

The chain is built from TRBV5-1 and TRBJ2-7. CDR1 and CDR2 from the germline V gene are SGHRS and YFSETQ. This CDR3 region has 14 residues. CDR3 protein: CASSLRGESDEQYF.